The T cell receptor (beta chain) described here comes from a study of cytomegalovirus exposure and HLA in healthy donors. Amplification used 60 Vbeta primers and 13 Jbeta primers. Generated by immunoSEQ multiplex PCR, the TCRdb table keeps only in-frame clones and is missing some. Seen here are about 170,000 clones, 75% to 85% observed once, and the top ten hold 1.4% to 1.5%. This CDR3 is 16 amino acids long. The J segment lost 4 bases and the V segment lost 6 bases, leaving 13 bases of the junction unmatched. Germline lookup yields CDR1 KGHSH and CDR2 LQKENI. The specimen sequenced was PBMCs. This chain uses TRBV18 with TRBJ2-7; TRBD1 matches at 9 bases. The receptor's source is a woman in her twenties or thirties in good health and CMV-seropositive. CDR3 in amino acids: CASSPRDRVKRYEQYF. CDR3 nucleotide sequence: TGTGCCAGCTCTCCTCGGGACAGGGTTAAGAGGTACGAGCAGTACTTC.